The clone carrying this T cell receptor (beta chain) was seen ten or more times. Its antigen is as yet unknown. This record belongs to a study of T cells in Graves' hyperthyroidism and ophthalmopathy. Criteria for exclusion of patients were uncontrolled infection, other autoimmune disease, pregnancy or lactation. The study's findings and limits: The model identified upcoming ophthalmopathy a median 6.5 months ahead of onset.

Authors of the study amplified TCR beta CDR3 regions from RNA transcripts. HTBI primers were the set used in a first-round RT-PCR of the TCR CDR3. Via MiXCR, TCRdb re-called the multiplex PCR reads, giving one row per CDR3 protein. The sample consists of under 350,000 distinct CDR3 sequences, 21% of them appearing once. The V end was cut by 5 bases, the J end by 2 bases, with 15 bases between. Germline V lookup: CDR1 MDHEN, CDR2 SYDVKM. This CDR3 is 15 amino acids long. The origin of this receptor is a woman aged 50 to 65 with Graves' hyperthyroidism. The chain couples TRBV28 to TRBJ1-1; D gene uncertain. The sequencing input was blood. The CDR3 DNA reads TGTGCCAGCAGTCCCCACCTGACGGGAAACACTGAAGCTTTCTTT. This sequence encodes CASSPHLTGNTEAFF. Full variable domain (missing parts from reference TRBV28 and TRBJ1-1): DVKVTQSSRYLVKRTGEKVFLECVQDMDHENMFWYRQDPGLGLRLIYFSYDVKMKEKGDIPEGYSVSREKKERFSLILESASTNQTSMYLCASSPHLTGNTEAFFGQGTRLTVV.